The T cell receptor (beta chain) under discussion was sequenced for a study of T cells in Graves' hyperthyroidism and ophthalmopathy. Study in general: Peripheral blood was drawn at first diagnosis, prior to all treatment. Study-level findings and limits: From stable hyperthyroidism, ophthalmopathy was set apart by a 13 V-J model.

Comments on this clonotype: Its antigen is not known.

The V and J ends lost 6 bases and 1 base respectively, with 9 bases between them. Germline V gene sequence: CDR1 DFQATT, CDR2 SNEGSKA (reference sequence). This CDR3 has 12 amino acids. Duration under 3 months, a NOSPECS grade of at least 4, and a Clinical Activity Score of at least 3 characterized the ophthalmopathy patients. Every diagnosis used clinical symptoms, serum thyroxine and TRAb, thyroid ultrasound and orbital computed tomography. TCR beta CDR3 regions were amplified from RNA. The HTBI primer set was used in a first-round RT-PCR of the TCR CDR3. MiXCR was run by TCRdb on the multiplex PCR reads, yielding one entry per CDR3 protein. This sample has a few hundred thousand distinct CDR3 sequences; 13% to 15% occur once, and the top ten carry around a fifth.

The clonotype originates from a woman aged 25 to 39 with Graves' ophthalmopathy. The specimen sequenced was blood. This sequence joins TRBV20-1 and TRBJ1-1; no clear D gene. This chain's CDR3 is CSAWQANTEAFF. CDR3 DNA: TGCAGTGCATGGCAGGCGAACACTGAAGCTTTCTTT.